The 5 T cell receptor beta chains reported below all come from one sample, sequenced in a study of graft-versus-host responses after intestinal transplantation. Lymphocytes (intraepithelial and lamina propria) were released by processing the graft tissue. Clones were read by immunoSEQ multiplex PCR, and TCRdb kept only the in-frame ones, dropping some. The repertoire includes just under 20,000 clones, roughly 70% of them detected once, and less than 10% sits in the top ten. The sample consisted of ileum tissue, taken about 3 weeks after intestinal transplant. These receptors came from a human patient who received an intestinal transplant, so some T cells may come from the graft donor.

The V and J genes are TRBV19 and TRBJ1-6; the D gene is possibly TRBD1 (6 bases). Germline CDR1 and CDR2: LNHDA and SQIVND (reference sequence). With 5 bases removed from V and 3 bases from J, the gap between germline ends came to 8 bases. The CDR3 runs to 14 residues. The DNA of the CDR3 is TGTGCCAGTAGTGGACAGTTCTATAATTCACCCCTCCACTTT. It codes for CASSGQFYNSPLHF.

The rearrangement links TRBV7-4 to TRBJ2-5; 7 bases fit TRBD1. CDR1 is SGHVT, CDR2 SQSDAQ, per germline. Trimming at V came to 5 bases and at J to 1 base, leaving 10 bases not matched to a gene. The CDR3 runs 16 residues. The CDR3 DNA reads as TGTGCCAGCAGCCATAGGTCCGGGACAGTCCAAGAGACCCAGTACTTC. Protein product: CASSHRSGTVQETQYF.

The J gene is TRBJ1-5, the V gene TRBV2, with 7 bases aligning to TRBD1. V shed 6 bases and J 3 bases; nucleotides not matched to a gene: 5. The CDR3 spans 14 residues. CDR1 is SNHLY, CDR2 FYNNEI, per germline. The CDR3 DNA sequence: TGTGCCAGCAGATCGACAGGGAACAATCAGCCCCAGCATTTT. Translated, it gives CASRSTGNNQPQHF.

J is TRBJ2-4 and V is TRBV28, with 16 bases matching TRBD2. J lost 0 bases, V lost 1 base, and 9 bases had no gene match. Germline values: CDR1 MDHEN, CDR2 SYDVKM. CDR3 length: 21 amino acids. For the CDR3, the DNA is TGTGCCAGCAGTTTATTGGGGACTAGCGGGAGGGGCGGGATAGCCAAAAACATTCAGTACTTC. Translating gives CASSLLGTSGRGGIAKNIQYF.

This sequence joins TRBV7-2 and TRBJ2-7; 10 bases fit TRBD1. CDR3 length: 15 amino acids. The germline CDR1 and CDR2 sequences are SGHTA and FQGNSA. The V segment lost 3 bases and the J segment 3 bases; nucleotides outside the gene matches: 5. CDR3 sequence reads: CASSLLTGGFYEQYF. The DNA for the CDR3 is TGTGCCAGCAGCTTGTTGACAGGGGGCTTCTACGAGCAGTACTTC.